This T cell receptor beta chain was observed in a study of cytomegalovirus exposure and HLA in healthy donors. Study-wide results and caveats: CMV serostatus stood as the only immune exposure information on hand.

Germline loops: CDR1 SGHAT, CDR2 FQNNGV. The CDR3 has 18 amino acids. The V end lost 4 bases, the J end lost 0 bases, and 19 bases lay between the germline ends. The count of this clone is one. As yet, its antigen is unknown. 13 Jbeta primers and 60 Vbeta primers were used for the PCR. Libraries were prepared by immunoSEQ multiplex PCR; TCRdb keeps only in-frame clonotypes and omits some of them. The sample yields some 110,000 clones, 10% seen once. Sequenced: PBMCs. The TCR comes from a man aged 35 to 55 in good health and CMV-seropositive. V is TRBV11-2 and J is TRBJ2-1; D is possibly TRBD2 (6 bases). CDR3 in DNA: TGTGCCAGCAGCTCCAGTGGGCCGGAGGGGAGCTCCTACAATGAGCAGTTCTTC. This translates into CASSSSGPEGSSYNEQFF.